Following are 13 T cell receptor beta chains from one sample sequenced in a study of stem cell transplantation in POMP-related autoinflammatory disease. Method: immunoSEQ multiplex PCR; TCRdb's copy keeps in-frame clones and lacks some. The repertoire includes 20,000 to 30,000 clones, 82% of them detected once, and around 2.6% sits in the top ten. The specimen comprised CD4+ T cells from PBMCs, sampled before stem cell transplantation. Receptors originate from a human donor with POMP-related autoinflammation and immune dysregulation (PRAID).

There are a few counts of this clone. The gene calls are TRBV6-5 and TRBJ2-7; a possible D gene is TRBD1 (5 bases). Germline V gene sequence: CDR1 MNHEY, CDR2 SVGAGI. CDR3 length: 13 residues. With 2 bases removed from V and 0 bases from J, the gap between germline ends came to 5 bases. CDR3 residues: CASSYRGSYEQYF. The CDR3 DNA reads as TGTGCCAGCAGTTACAGGGGCTCCTACGAGCAGTACTTC.

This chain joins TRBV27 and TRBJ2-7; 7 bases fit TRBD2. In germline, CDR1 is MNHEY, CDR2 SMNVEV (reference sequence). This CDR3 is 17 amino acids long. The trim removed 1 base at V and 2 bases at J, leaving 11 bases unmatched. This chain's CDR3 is CASSLLGNSGSTYEQYF. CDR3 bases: TGTGCCAGCAGTTTATTAGGTAATAGCGGGTCCACCTACGAGCAGTACTTC.

Written as DNA, the CDR3 is TGTGCCAGCAGTTACGGTCCCGGGGATAACTATGGCTACACCTTC. Amino acids: CASSYGPGDNYGYTF. J is TRBJ1-2 and V is TRBV6-5; D not certain. This CDR3 spans 15 amino acids. From germline, CDR1 is MNHEY and CDR2 SVGAGI. V lost 2 bases to trimming and J lost 1 base, with 11 bases between them.

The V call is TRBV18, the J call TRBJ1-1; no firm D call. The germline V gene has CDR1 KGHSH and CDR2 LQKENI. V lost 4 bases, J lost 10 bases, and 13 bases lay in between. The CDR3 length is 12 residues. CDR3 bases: TGTGCCAGCTCACTGGCGGGAGGGAGAGCTTTCTTT. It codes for CASSLAGGRAFF.

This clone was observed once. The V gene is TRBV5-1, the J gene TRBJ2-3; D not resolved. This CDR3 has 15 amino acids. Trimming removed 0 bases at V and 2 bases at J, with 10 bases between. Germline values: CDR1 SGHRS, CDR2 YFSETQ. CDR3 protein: CASSLGRRATDTQYF. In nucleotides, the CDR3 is TGCGCCAGCAGCTTGGGCCGGAGAGCCACAGATACGCAGTATTTT.

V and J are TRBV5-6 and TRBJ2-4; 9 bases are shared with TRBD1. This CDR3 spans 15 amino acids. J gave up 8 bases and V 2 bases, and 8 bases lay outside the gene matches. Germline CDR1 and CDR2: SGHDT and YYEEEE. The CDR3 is CASSFYRGRWDIQYF. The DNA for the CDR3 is TGTGCCAGCAGCTTCTACAGGGGGCGGTGGGACATTCAGTACTTC.

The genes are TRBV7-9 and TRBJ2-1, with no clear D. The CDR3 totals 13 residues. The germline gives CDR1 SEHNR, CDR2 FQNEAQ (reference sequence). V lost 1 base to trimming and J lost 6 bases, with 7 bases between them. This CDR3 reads CASSLGWVNEQFF. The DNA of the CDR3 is TGTGCCAGCAGCTTAGGCTGGGTCAATGAGCAGTTCTTC.

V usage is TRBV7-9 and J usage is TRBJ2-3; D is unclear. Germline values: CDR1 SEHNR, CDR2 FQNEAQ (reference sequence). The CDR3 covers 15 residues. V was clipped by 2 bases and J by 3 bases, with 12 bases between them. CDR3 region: CASSLLGAPTDTQYF. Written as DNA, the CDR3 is TGTGCCAGCAGCTTACTTGGCGCCCCGACAGATACGCAGTATTTT.

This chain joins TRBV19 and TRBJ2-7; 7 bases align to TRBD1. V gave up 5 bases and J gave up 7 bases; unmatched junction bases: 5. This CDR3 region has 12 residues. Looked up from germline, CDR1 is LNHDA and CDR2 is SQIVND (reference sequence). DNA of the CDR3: TGTGCCAGTAGTGGACCGGGACAGGAGCAGTACTTC. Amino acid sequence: CASSGPGQEQYF.

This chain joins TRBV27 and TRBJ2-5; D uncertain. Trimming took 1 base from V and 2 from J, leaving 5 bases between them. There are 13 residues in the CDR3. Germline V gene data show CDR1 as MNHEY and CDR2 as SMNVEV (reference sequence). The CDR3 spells CASSLYGQETQYF. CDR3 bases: TGTGCCAGCAGTTTATACGGGCAAGAGACCCAGTACTTC.

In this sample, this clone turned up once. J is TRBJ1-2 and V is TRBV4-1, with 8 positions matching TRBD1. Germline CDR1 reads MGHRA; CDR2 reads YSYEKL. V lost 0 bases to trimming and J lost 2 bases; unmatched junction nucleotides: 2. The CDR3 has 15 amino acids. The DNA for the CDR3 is TGCGCCAGCAGCCAAGATCGGGACAGGAACTATGGCTACACCTTC. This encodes CASSQDRDRNYGYTF.

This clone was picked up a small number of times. In DNA form, the CDR3 reads TGTGCCAGCTCACCACCAGGAAACACCATATATTTT. Its protein product is CASSPPGNTIYF. The V call is TRBV18, the J call TRBJ1-3; the D is unclear. CDR3 size: 12 residues. The germline CDR1 and CDR2 sequences are KGHSH and LQKENI. Trimming took off 0 bases at V and 4 bases at J, with 1 base between the two ends.

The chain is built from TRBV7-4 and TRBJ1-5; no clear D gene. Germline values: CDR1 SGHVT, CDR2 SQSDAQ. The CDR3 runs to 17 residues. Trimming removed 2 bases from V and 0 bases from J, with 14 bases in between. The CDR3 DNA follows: TGTGCCAGCAGCTTATTTCGCCCTCAGTATAGCAATCAGCCCCAGCATTTT. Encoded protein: CASSLFRPQYSNQPQHF.